This T cell receptor beta chain was identified in a study of pediatric ulcerative colitis. Control subjects, colonoscoped for suspected IBD, had macroscopically and histologically normal endoscopy. Generated by immunoSEQ multiplex PCR, the TCRdb table keeps only in-frame clones and is missing some. The sample holds 55,000 to 70,000 clones; more than 75% are singletons and the top ten take around 1.5%. The CDR3 is made up of 16 amino acids. Germline assignment: CDR1 GTSNPN and CDR2 SVGIG (reference sequence). J gave up 8 bases and V 2 bases, and 10 bases lay outside the gene matches. The TCR originated in a boy aged 5-17 years who was a control in a study of pediatric ulcerative colitis. This sequence joins TRBV30 and TRBJ1-3; 12 bases line up with TRBD1. Sequencing used blood. DNA of the CDR3: TGTGCCTGGAGTTCCCTTGCGGGACAGGGGGCCGACACCATATATTTT. This encodes CAWSSLAGQGADTIYF.